This T cell receptor (beta chain) was retrieved from a study of T cell responses to AZD1222 COVID-19 vaccine. Sequenced by immunoSEQ multiplex PCR; TCRdb stores in-frame clones only, minus some. The data contain tens of thousands of clones, around 80% of them singletons. CDR1 is SGDLS, CDR2 YYNGEE, per germline. This CDR3 is built from 15 residues. V dropped 0 bases and J dropped 5 bases, with 9 bases sitting between them. The specimen comprised peripheral blood, sampled 28 days after the second AZD1222 dose. The rearrangement uses TRBV9 and TRBJ1-6; tentative D call: TRBD1 (6 bases). The TCR comes from an adult who received the AZD1222 COVID-19 vaccine. CDR3 amino acids: CASSVAAGDNSPLHF. CDR3 sequence (DNA): TGTGCCAGCAGCGTAGCGGCAGGGGATAATTCACCCCTCCACTTT. Full variable domain (outside the CDR3, taken from reference TRBV9 and TRBJ1-6): DSGVTQTPKHLITATGQRVTLRCSPRSGDLSVYWYQQSLDQGLQFLIQYYNGEERAKGNILERFSAQQFPDLHSELNLSSLELGDSALYFCASSVAAGDNSPLHFGNGTRLTVT.